The TCR beta chain described here comes from a study of regulatory T cells in long-lasting Graves disease. Study-level background: Over 5 years of antithyroid drugs plus positive TSH receptor antibodies defined persistent Graves' disease. Study-level findings and limits: With persistent disease, TRBV28, TRBJ1-2 and TRBJ2-5 were the favored segments.

Trimming removed 6 bases from V and 4 bases from J; junction bases left unmatched: 5. From germline, CDR1 is DFQATT and CDR2 SNEGSKA (reference sequence). CDR3 length: 12 amino acids. Time point specified: persistent/refractory GD, antithyroid drugs over 5 years with positive TRAb. PBMCs were the source of the RNA used for TCR sequencing. Arm-PCR of CDR3 regions with iRepertoire HTBI primers generated TCR beta libraries. Original methodology: Across the samples, identification revealed roughly 56 TRBV and about 13 TRBJ segments. TCRdb recomputed calls from the multiplex PCR reads with MiXCR, one row per CDR3 protein. TCRdb, not the authors, supplied the V and J calls. The sample yields 500,000 to 700,000 distinct CDR3 sequences, around 30% seen once. The table lists this clonotype with many counts. Its antigen is unidentified.

This clonotype was obtained from a female donor with Graves disease. The material sequenced was peripheral blood mononuclear cells (PBMCs), taken when the disease was refractory, from a patient treated with antithyroid drugs. The gene calls are TRBV20-1 and TRBJ2-7, with 8 nucleotides matching TRBD2. CDR3 region: CSALAGTYEQYF. The CDR3 DNA is TGCAGTGCCTTAGCGGGGACTTACGAGCAGTACTTC.